These 9 T cell receptor beta chains came from one sample sequenced in a study of patients and donors after allogeneic stem cell transplantation. Via MiXCR, TCRdb re-called the RT-PCR reads, giving one row per CDR3 protein. The sample includes approximately 210,000 distinct CDR3 sequences, around 41% of them seen just once. Sequenced: blood, either unsorted or a sorted T cell fraction (not recorded which). Receptors originate from a human donor who was either an allogeneic HSCT recipient or a stem cell or donor lymphocyte infusion donor (not recorded which). It is not recorded whose cells these are; they may come from a transplant donor.

The J gene is TRBJ2-3, the V gene TRBV3-1, with D hard to call. This CDR3 comprises 13 residues. CDR1 is LGHDT, CDR2 YNNKEL, per germline (reference sequence). Between the trimmed V and J ends, which lost 1 base and 2 bases, there was a span of 4 bases. The CDR3 bases are TGTGCCAGCAGCCAAGCCGTCACAGATACGCAGTATTTT. Translation: CASSQAVTDTQYF.

This clonotype showed up just a few times. The V and J genes are TRBV15 and TRBJ2-7, with a possible D match to TRBD2 (5 bases). Trimming shortened V by 0 bases and J by 0 bases, and 15 bases separated the two germline ends. Germline CDR1 reads LNHNV; CDR2 reads YYDKDF (reference sequence). This CDR3 has 17 residues. CDR3 bases: TGTGCCACCAGCAGAGATGGTGAGGGTGGGAGCTCCTACGAGCAGTACTTC. Its protein is CATSRDGEGGSSYEQYF.

This chain connects TRBV7-8 to TRBJ2-2; D gene ambiguous. Germline-derived CDR1 and CDR2 are SGHVS and FQNEAQ. The CDR3 sequence is 16 residues long. V lost 1 base to trimming and J lost 3 bases, with 12 bases between them. CDR3 sequence reads: CASSLEERSYTGELFF. Written as DNA, the CDR3 is TGTGCCAGCAGCTTAGAAGAGCGTAGCTACACCGGGGAGCTGTTTTTT. Supplemented by reference TRBV7-8 and TRBJ2-2, the full variable domain reads GAGVSQSPRYKVAKRGQDVALRCDPISGHVSLFWYQQALGQGPEFLTYFQNEAQLDKSGLPSDRFFAERPEGSVSTLKIQRTQQEDSAVYLCASSLEERSYTGELFFGEGSRLTVL.

This clonotype was counted once. V and J are TRBV21-1 and TRBJ2-1; TRBD1 was called by the table and not checked on the DNA. TRBV21-1 is termed a pseudogene. The CDR3 loop spans 15 amino acids. CDR3 nucleotides: TGTGCCAGCACGGGGGCGCAGGGCTCCTACAATGAGCAGTTCTTC. Its protein is CASTGAQGSYNEQFF.

This chain uses TRBV5-1 with TRBJ1-2; D not resolved. V shed 4 bases and J shed 8 bases, with 21 bases lying between them. The CDR3 has 15 amino acids. Germline V lookup: CDR1 SGHRS, CDR2 YFSETQ. CDR3 protein: CASSPSSPQLPGYTF. The CDR3, as DNA: TGCGCCAGCAGCCCTTCAAGCCCTCAGCTACCAGGCTACACCTTC.

The chain employs TRBV4-2 and TRBJ2-7; 13 nucleotides align to TRBD2. Germline CDR1 reads LGHNA; CDR2 reads YNFKEQ. The CDR3 sequence is 15 residues long. V gave up 6 bases and J gave up 3 bases; unmatched junction bases: 5. In DNA form, the CDR3 reads TGTGCCAGCAGTTCGGGACTAGCGGGAATCTACGAGCAGTACTTC. Protein sequence: CASSSGLAGIYEQYF.

The chain carries TRBV27 and TRBJ2-3; a possible D gene is TRBD2 (5 bases). The CDR3 loop spans 11 amino acids. Germline CDR1 is MNHEY and CDR2 is SMNVEV (reference sequence). V lost 7 bases to trimming and J lost 9 bases, with 11 bases between them. CDR3 sequence (DNA): TGTGCCAGCATTCATCGGGAAACGCAGTATTTT. Its translation is CASIHRETQYF.

This chain connects TRBV12-3 or TRBV12-4 to TRBJ1-6, with a tentative D call TRBD1 (6 bases). Trimming cost V 1 base and J 5 bases, with 12 bases left between them. The CDR3 contains 16 residues. CDR3 residues: CASSLGRGRDNSPLHF. CDR3 nucleotides: TGTGCCAGCAGTTTAGGCAGGGGCCGTGATAATTCACCCCTCCACTTT.

V and J are TRBV3-1 and TRBJ2-4; D not certain. CDR3 length: 16 amino acids. Trimming removed 0 bases at V and 6 bases at J, with 15 bases between. The germline gives CDR1 LGHDT, CDR2 YNNKEL (reference sequence). CDR3 loop: CASSQDQGRLGNIQYF. CDR3 DNA: TGTGCCAGCAGCCAAGATCAAGGACGGCTAGGAAACATTCAGTACTTC.